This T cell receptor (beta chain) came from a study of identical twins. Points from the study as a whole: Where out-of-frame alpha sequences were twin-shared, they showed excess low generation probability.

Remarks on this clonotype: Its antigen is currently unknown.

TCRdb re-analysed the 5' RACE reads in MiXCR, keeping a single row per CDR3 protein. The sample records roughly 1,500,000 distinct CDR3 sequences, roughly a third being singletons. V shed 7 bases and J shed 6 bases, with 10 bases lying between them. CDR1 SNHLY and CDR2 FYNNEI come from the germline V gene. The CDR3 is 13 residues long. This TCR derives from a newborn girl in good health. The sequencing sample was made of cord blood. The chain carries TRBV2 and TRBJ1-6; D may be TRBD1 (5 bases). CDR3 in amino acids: CASIWDANSPLHF. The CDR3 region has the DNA TGTGCCAGCATCTGGGACGCTAATTCACCCCTCCACTTT.